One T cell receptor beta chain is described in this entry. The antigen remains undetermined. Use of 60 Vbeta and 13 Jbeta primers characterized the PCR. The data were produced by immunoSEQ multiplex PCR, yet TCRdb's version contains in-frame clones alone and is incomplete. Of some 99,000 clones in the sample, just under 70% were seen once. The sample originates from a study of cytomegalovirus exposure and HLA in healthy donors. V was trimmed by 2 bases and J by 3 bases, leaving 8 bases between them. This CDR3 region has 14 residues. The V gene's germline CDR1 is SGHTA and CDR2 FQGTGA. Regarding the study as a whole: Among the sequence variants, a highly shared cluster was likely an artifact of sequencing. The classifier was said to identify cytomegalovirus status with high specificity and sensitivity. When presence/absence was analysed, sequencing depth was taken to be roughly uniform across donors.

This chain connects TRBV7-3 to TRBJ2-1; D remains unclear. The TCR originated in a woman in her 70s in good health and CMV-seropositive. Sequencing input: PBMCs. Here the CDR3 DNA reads TGTGCCAGCAGCTTAGGGCAGATCTACAATGAGCAGTTCTTC. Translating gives CASSLGQIYNEQFF. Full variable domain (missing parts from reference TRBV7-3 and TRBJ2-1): GAGVSQTPSNKVTEKGKYVELRCDPISGHTALYWYRQSLGQGPEFLIYFQGTGAADDSGLPNDRFFAVRPEGSVSTLKIQRTERGDSAVYLCASSLGQIYNEQFFGPGTRLTVL.